This is a list of T cell receptor beta chains from one sample in a study of T cell changes during pregnancy in multiple sclerosis. Using immunoSEQ multiplex PCR, the repertoire was profiled, and TCRdb retains in-frame clones only, with some absent. Of under 40,000 clones listed, about nine tenths are singletons. This material consisted of CD8+ T cells from peripheral blood mononuclear cells, taken in the first trimester of pregnancy. The receptors derive from a female donor with multiple sclerosis, enrolled in a pregnancy study. Both conserved end residues are part of each CDR3.

TRBV27	TRBJ2-7	CASSLEGTTSGEQYF
TRBV7-9	TRBJ2-1	CASSPVGAAHNEQFF
TRBV7-2	TRBJ2-1	CASSLGGSYNEQFF
TRBV6-4	TRBJ2-6	CASSDSGGSGANVLTF
TRBV13	TRBJ2-5	CASSLLASSQETQYF
TRBV28	TRBJ2-7	CASIQTGGTSEQYF
TRBV5-1	TRBJ2-7	CASSLSAYEQYF
TRBV11-1	TRBJ2-2	CASSLWTASTGELFF
TRBV10-3	TRBJ2-4	CAISESYDNPGLAGLAKNIQYF
TRBV29-1	TRBJ2-7	CSGVLGESSYEQYF
TRBV23-1	TRBJ2-7	CASSQGQYEQYF
TRBV7-7	TRBJ2-2	CASSPSPGELFF
TRBV5-1	TRBJ2-1	CASSYTTSGDYNEQFF
TRBV7-9	TRBJ1-4	CASSLAGGTNEKLFF